This T cell receptor (beta chain) derives from a study of cytomegalovirus exposure and HLA in healthy donors. PCR amplification relied on 60 Vbeta primers (plus 13 Jbeta primers). Produced via immunoSEQ multiplex PCR; TCRdb's table is partial and in-frame only. The sample has about 150,000 clones; roughly 79% are singletons. Germline CDR1 SNHLY, CDR2 FYNNEI. The CDR3 is 14 amino acids. This clone appeared a few times. Material: PBMCs. This clonotype originated in a man between 18 and 29 years old in good health and CMV-seronegative. The chain couples TRBV2 to TRBJ2-3, with TRBD1 identical over 10 bases. The CDR3 is CAKTGQGMTDTQYF. CDR3 DNA: TGTGCTAAGACGGGACAGGGGATGACAGATACGCAGTATTTT.